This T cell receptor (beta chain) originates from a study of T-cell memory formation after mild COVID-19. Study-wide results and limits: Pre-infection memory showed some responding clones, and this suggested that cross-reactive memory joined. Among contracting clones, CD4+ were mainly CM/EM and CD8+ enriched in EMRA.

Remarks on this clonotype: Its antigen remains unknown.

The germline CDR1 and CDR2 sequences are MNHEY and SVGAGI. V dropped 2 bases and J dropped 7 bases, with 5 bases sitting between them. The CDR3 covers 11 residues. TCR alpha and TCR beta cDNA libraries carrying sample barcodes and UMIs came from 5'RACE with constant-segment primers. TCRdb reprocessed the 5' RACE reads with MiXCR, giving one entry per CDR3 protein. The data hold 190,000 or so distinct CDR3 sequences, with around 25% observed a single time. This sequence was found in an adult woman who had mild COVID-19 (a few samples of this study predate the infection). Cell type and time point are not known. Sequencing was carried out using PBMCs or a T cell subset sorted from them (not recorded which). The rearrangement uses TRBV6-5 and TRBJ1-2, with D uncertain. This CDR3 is CASSYGGGYTF. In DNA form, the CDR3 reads TGTGCCAGCAGTTACGGAGGTGGCTACACCTTC.